The clone carrying this T cell receptor beta chain was seen only a few times. Its specificity is not known. This sample is drawn from a study of response to subunit inactivated influenza vaccine. General study findings and limits: It was the authors' suggestion that each seasonal influenza vaccination recruits few new T cells.

The V end lost 5 bases, the J end lost 2 bases, and 14 bases lay between the germline ends. Germline V gene sequence: CDR1 SGHTA, CDR2 FQGNSA. The CDR3 is 15 residues long. Each CDR3 protein gets one entry after TCRdb re-called the RT-PCR reads with MiXCR. The profile shows approximately 530,000 distinct CDR3 sequences, around 7.9% of them singletons. This specimen consisted of PBMCs from blood, obtained roughly 24 months after vaccination. This receptor was identified in a man between 50 and 75 years old who received an inactivated influenza vaccine. This chain links TRBV7-2 with TRBJ2-3; D call uncertain. The CDR3 nucleotides read TGTGCCAGCAGCGGAGTCTACCACTCCACAGATACGCAGTATTTT. It encodes CASSGVYHSTDTQYF.